Reported below is one TCR beta chain. Authors' processing steps: Scientists estimated how many nucleated cells there were by amplifying reference gene primers. The method was immunoSEQ multiplex PCR; TCRdb's version includes in-frame clones alone and lacks a portion of them. Clonal size and the V and J genes are those of that table, whereas D and trimming came from the DNA. Counted here are 60,000 or so clones, over 75% occurring once; the ten biggest clones make up approximately 15%. The V end lost 6 bases, the J end lost 1 base, and 9 bases lay between the germline ends. The CDR3 has 13 residues. The sample is drawn from a study of blood T cell repertoires in COVID-19. Whole-study context: Researchers got acute and convalescent COVID-19 samples from the United States, Italy and Spain.

The source material was peripheral blood. This chain connects TRBV12-3 or TRBV12-4 to TRBJ1-1; D not resolved. This clonotype originated in a human donor with active COVID-19. The donor label of this sample is uncertain. CDR3 nucleotides: TGTGCCAGCAGCCCCTCAGGGAACACTGAAGCTTTCTTT. This sequence encodes CASSPSGNTEAFF.